These T cell receptor beta chains were read from a single sample in a study of type 1 regulatory T cells. From the reads, TCRdb called clonotypes with MiXCR, one entry per CDR3 protein. The data show approximately 72,000 distinct CDR3 sequences, with nearly 65% seen just once and 7% to 9.5% held by the top ten. Which antigens these TCRs recognize remains unknown. Sequenced: cultured T cells, either the whole culture or a sorted T cell fraction (not recorded which). These receptors came from a human donor in good health. CDR3s include the opening cysteine and the closing phenylalanine or tryptophan. D genes are given only for firm matches. Not every row has a clone size; where given, it reads once, few, many or a size class.

V	D	J	length	size	DNA	CDR3
TRBV20-1	TRBD2	TRBJ2-7	13	many	TGCAGTGTGAGGCGGGAGGGTCCCAACGAGCAGTACTTC	CSVRREGPNEQYF
TRBV2	TRBD2	TRBJ2-7	14	.	TGTGCCAGCAGACGCGGGACTAGCGGTTACGAGCAGTACTTC	CASRRGTSGYEQYF
TRBV6-5	.	TRBJ2-1	11	.	TGTGCCAGCAGCTCACCGTTGGGGCAGTTCTTC	CASSSPLGQFF
TRBV20-1	TRBD2	TRBJ2-1	13	.	TGCAGTGTAACTAGCGGCACCTACAATGAGCAGTTCTTC	CSVTSGTYNEQFF
TRBV5-1	.	TRBJ2-2	14	.	TGCGCCAGCAAGTTGAGCTGGCAGACCGGGGAGCTGTTTTTT	CASKLSWQTGELFF
TRBV20-1	.	TRBJ2-1	15	.	TGCAGTGCCCCCCCCGTCGCGGGGAGGTACAATGAGCAGTTCTTC	CSAPPVAGRYNEQFF
TRBV9	TRBD2	TRBJ2-3	15	.	TGTGCCAGCAGCGTAGTAGCGGGAGTGCCAGATACGCAGTATTTT	CASSVVAGVPDTQYF
TRBV20-1	TRBD2	TRBJ2-1	16	.	TGCAGTGCTAGAGATTCACTCAGCGGGATGAGGAATGAGCAGTTCTTC	CSARDSLSGMRNEQFF
TRBV4-1	TRBD1	TRBJ2-7	14	few	TGCGCCAGCAGCCTCCGGACAGGAGCCTACGAGCAGTACTTC	CASSLRTGAYEQYF
TRBV7-2	.	TRBJ2-1	12	few	TGTGCCAGCAGCTTCCGAGGCAATGAGCAGTTCTTC	CASSFRGNEQFF
TRBV28	TRBD2	TRBJ2-3	16	.	TGTGCCAGCAGTTTAAGGCGGGAGGCCCCGTTGAATACGCAGTATTTT	CASSLRREAPLNTQYF
TRBV6-2/TRBV6-3	.	TRBJ1-2	13	.	TGTGCCAGCAGAAAGGACAGCGTCTCTGGCTACACCTTC	CASRKDSVSGYTF
TRBV5-1	.	TRBJ1-2	14	.	TGCGCCAGCAGCTTACAAGCAGGCAACTATGGCTACACCTTC	CASSLQAGNYGYTF
TRBV30	.	TRBJ2-1	14	.	TGTGCCTGGAGTTCCTCCCCGGCGCACCCTGAGCAGTTCTTC	CAWSSSPAHPEQFF
TRBV6-2/TRBV6-3	.	TRBJ2-4	14	.	TGTGCCAGCAGTTACTCGGGCTCAGGTCACATTCAGTACTTC	CASSYSGSGHIQYF
TRBV9	TRBD2	TRBJ2-1	18	once	TGTGCCAGCAGCGTAGGACTAGCGGGAGGGCCATCGGGCAATGAGCAGTTCTTC	CASSVGLAGGPSGNEQFF
TRBV7-2	TRBD1	TRBJ1-1	12	few	TGTGCCAGCAGCCTTCGGACAGGGAGGGCTTTCTTT	CASSLRTGRAFF
TRBV4-1	.	TRBJ2-4	19	.	TGCGCCAGCAGCCAATCTCCCCCCTTAGCGGAACTAGCCAAAAACATTCAGTACTTC	CASSQSPPLAELAKNIQYF
TRBV3-1	TRBD1	TRBJ1-2	17	.	TGTGCCAGCAGCCAAGGCATGGGACAGGGGAGGACTCGCGGCTACACCTTC	CASSQGMGQGRTRGYTF
TRBV7-9	.	TRBJ1-6	14	.	TGTGCCAGCAGCTTAGGCAATTATAATTCACCCCTCCACTTT	CASSLGNYNSPLHF
TRBV14	.	TRBJ2-1	14	.	TGTGCCAGCAGCCAAGACTTTGAGCGGGCCCCGCCGTTCTTC	CASSQDFERAPPFF
TRBV4-3	.	TRBJ2-4	13	.	TGCGCCAGCAGCCAAGCCCTTCGTGACATTCAGTACTTC	CASSQALRDIQYF
TRBV12-3/TRBV12-4	TRBD1	TRBJ1-5	15	once	TGTGCCAGCAGTCCGGGACAGGGGGCTTTTCAGCCCCAGCATTTT	CASSPGQGAFQPQHF
TRBV2	.	TRBJ2-2	13	.	TGTGCCAGCAGTGAGCAGGGCATCGGGGAGCTGTTTTTT	CASSEQGIGELFF
TRBV5-5	TRBD2	TRBJ2-5	16	.	TGTGCCAGCAGTTTCGAAGGGAGGGGCGAGTGGGAGACCCAGTACTTC	CASSFEGRGEWETQYF
TRBV11-2	TRBD1	TRBJ1-1	15	.	TGTGCCAGCAGCTCGCTACAGGGGGATAGCACTGAAGCTTTCTTT	CASSSLQGDSTEAFF
TRBV20-1	TRBD2	TRBJ2-7	14	.	TGCAGTGCTAGTCGTGACGGGAGGGCCCACGAGCAGTACTTC	CSASRDGRAHEQYF
TRBV18	TRBD1	TRBJ2-1	15	.	TGTGCCAGCTCTCAACAGGGGGCAGAGAACAATGAGCAGTTCTTC	CASSQQGAENNEQFF
TRBV19	TRBD2	TRBJ2-7	15	.	TGTGCCAGTAGTATGGGATCTAGCGGGAGCTACGAGCAGTACTTC	CASSMGSSGSYEQYF
TRBV5-1	.	TRBJ2-5	15	many	TGCGCCAGCAGCTACCGGGGCGGGTACCAAGAGACCCAGTACTTC	CASSYRGGYQETQYF
TRBV4-3	TRBD1	TRBJ2-2	17	.	TGCGCCAGCAGCCAAGATTTGAGTGGACAGGGGGCGGGTGAGCTGTTTTTT	CASSQDLSGQGAGELFF
TRBV20-1	TRBD2	TRBJ2-3	14	.	TGCAGTGCTCCGCCGAGCGGGAGAACAGATACGCAGTATTTT	CSAPPSGRTDTQYF
TRBV7-9	.	TRBJ2-7	13	once	TGTGCCAGCAGTCTATCGGAATTCTACGAGCAGTACTTC	CASSLSEFYEQYF
TRBV7-6	.	TRBJ2-5	15	.	TGTGCCAGCAGCTTAGTGTCTACTAGGCAAGAGACCCAGTACTTC	CASSLVSTRQETQYF
TRBV19	.	TRBJ2-7	14	.	TGTGCCAGTTCCGGGACAAGGAGCTCCTACGAGCAGTACTTC	CASSGTRSSYEQYF
TRBV12-3/TRBV12-4	TRBD2	TRBJ2-2	17	.	TGTGCCAGCAGTCCCCACCGAGCGGGAGGGGGCACCGGGGAGCTGTTTTTT	CASSPHRAGGGTGELFF
TRBV19	.	TRBJ1-1	12	.	TGTGCCAGTAGTATGGTGAACACTGAAGCTTTCTTT	CASSMVNTEAFF
TRBV11-2	TRBD2	TRBJ2-1	16	.	TGTGCCAGCAGCTTATTTGGGACTAGCCTAGTGAATGAGCAGTTCTTC	CASSLFGTSLVNEQFF
TRBV19	.	TRBJ2-7	11	.	TGTGCCAGTGGGAACAGGAAAGAGCAGTACTTC	CASGNRKEQYF
TRBV7-2	TRBD1	TRBJ2-3	13	.	TGTGCCAGCAGCTGGACAGGCCCAGATACGCAGTATTTT	CASSWTGPDTQYF
TRBV7-2	.	TRBJ2-1	11	.	TGTGCCAGCAGCTATGGTGTAAAGCAGTTCTTC	CASSYGVKQFF
TRBV6-2/TRBV6-3	.	TRBJ2-7	12	.	TGTGCCAGCAGTCGGATCTCCTGGGAGCAGTACTTC	CASSRISWEQYF
TRBV5-1	.	TRBJ2-7	15	.	TGCGCCAGCAGTCTAGGGACAACAAGGGCCTACGAGCAGTACTTC	CASSLGTTRAYEQYF
TRBV3-1	TRBD2	TRBJ2-7	17	.	TGTGCCAGCAGCCAAATCCTAGCGGGAGGGAGTCCCTACGAGCAGTACTTC	CASSQILAGGSPYEQYF
TRBV20-1	TRBD1	TRBJ1-2	14	.	TGCAGTGCAAGTCGAGTCCGACAGGGACTTGGCTACACCTTC	CSASRVRQGLGYTF
TRBV19	.	TRBJ2-2	13	.	TGTGCCACGCGGGACTCCCACACCGGGGAGCTGTTTTTT	CATRDSHTGELFF
TRBV3-1	TRBD1	TRBJ2-7	17	.	TGTGCCAGCAGCCGCTCCCGGGTCCGGGACAGGGACAACGAGCAGTACTTC	CASSRSRVRDRDNEQYF
TRBV28	.	TRBJ2-5	12	.	TGTGCCAGCACCACTAGTGGAGAGACCCAGTACTTC	CASTTSGETQYF
TRBV4-2	.	TRBJ2-2	16	once	TGTGCCAGCAGCCAAGCTCAGGCAGTACCTGGCGGGGAGCTGTTTTTT	CASSQAQAVPGGELFF
TRBV10-3	.	TRBJ1-4	17	few	TGTGCCATCAGTGAGGGCTGGAGGCCCGCAGAGGGAGAAAAACTGTTTTTT	CAISEGWRPAEGEKLFF
TRBV28	.	TRBJ1-2	13	few	TGTGCCAGCAGTTTACCCGGGAGGATTGGCTACACCTTC	CASSLPGRIGYTF
TRBV4-1	TRBD2	TRBJ2-1	15	.	TGCGCCAGCAGCCTACGGACTAGCGGGAGCACTGAGCAGTTCTTC	CASSLRTSGSTEQFF
TRBV29-1	.	TRBJ2-3	11	once	TGCAGCGTTAACCCCGGGGATACGCAGTATTTT	CSVNPGDTQYF
TRBV20-1	.	TRBJ2-7	13	once	TGCAGTGCTGAAAGCGGGTTTCTCTACGAGCAGTACTTC	CSAESGFLYEQYF
TRBV7-2	.	TRBJ2-7	16	.	TGTGCCAGCAGCTTAGTCGGGTCAGTGGGCCTCGACGAGCAGTACTTC	CASSLVGSVGLDEQYF
TRBV7-9	TRBD2	TRBJ2-1	13	.	TGTGCCAGCATCGGGCTAGCGGGATCTGAGCAGTTCTTC	CASIGLAGSEQFF
TRBV2	.	TRBJ2-7	13	few	TGTGCCAGCAGTGGATTCGAGGGGCTCGAGCAGTACTTC	CASSGFEGLEQYF
TRBV6-2/TRBV6-3	TRBD1	TRBJ1-2	14	few	TGTGCCAGCAGGCGAACAGGGGATGGGTATGGCTACACCTTC	CASRRTGDGYGYTF